This TCR beta chain was documented in a study of T-cell reconstitution after alpha-beta-depleted transplantation in children. Study outcomes and limitations: Several hundred rapidly expanded clones from non-depleted graft cells reportedly supplied alpha-beta T cells about two months post-transplant. Newly produced T cells mostly accounted for T-cell counts and diversity one year post-transplant. Elevated TCRbeta diversity at day 60 was traced, in some patients, to surviving recipient T cells and thymic progenitors.

As it was prepared, the TCRbeta library received unique molecular identifiers. TCRdb used MiXCR to reprocess the PCR reads, holding one entry per CDR3 protein. The table lists about a million distinct CDR3 sequences, about 26% of them singletons. CDR3 length equals 11 residues. Germline CDR1 and CDR2: SQVTM and ANQGSEA. Trimming stripped 0 bases from V and 10 bases from J, with 9 bases between. The table lists this clonotype with a few counts. Its antigen is still unknown. The sample in question was PBMCs, mostly from graft donor cells, obtained 360 days after TCRalphabeta/CD19-depleted stem cell transplant. This sequence was found in a boy under three years old who had a stem cell transplant for SCID, so the T cells may come from the graft donor. This chain links TRBV29-1 with TRBJ2-5; D ambiguous. The CDR3 region has the DNA TGCAGCGTTGAAGAACCAAGGCGCCAGTACTTC. It specifies CSVEEPRRQYF. The variable domain in full, with the rest retrieved from reference TRBV29-1 and TRBJ2-5, is SAVISQKPSRDICQRGTSLTIQCQVDSQVTMMFWYRQQPGQSLTLIATANQGSEATYESGFVIDKFPISRPNLTFSTLTVSNMSPEDSSIYLCSVEEPRRQYFGPGTRLLVL.